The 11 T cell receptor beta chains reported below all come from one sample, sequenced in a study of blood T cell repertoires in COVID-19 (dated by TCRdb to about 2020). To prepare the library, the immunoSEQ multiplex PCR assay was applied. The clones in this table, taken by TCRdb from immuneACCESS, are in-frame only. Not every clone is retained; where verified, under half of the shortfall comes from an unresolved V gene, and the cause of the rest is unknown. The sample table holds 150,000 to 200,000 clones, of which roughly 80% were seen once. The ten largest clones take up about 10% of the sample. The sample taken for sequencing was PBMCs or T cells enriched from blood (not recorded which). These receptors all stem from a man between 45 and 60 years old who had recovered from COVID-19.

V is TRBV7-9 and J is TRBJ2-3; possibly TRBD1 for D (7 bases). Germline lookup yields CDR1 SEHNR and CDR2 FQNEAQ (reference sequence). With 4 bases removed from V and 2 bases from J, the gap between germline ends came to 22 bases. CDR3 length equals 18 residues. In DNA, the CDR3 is TGTGCCAGCAGCTCATCACATGGGGGGACAGTCCCCACAGATACGCAGTATTTT. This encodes CASSSSHGGTVPTDTQYF.

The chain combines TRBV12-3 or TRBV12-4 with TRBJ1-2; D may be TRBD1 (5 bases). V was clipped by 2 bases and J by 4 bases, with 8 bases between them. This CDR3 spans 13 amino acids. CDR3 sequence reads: CASSLTGSYGYTF. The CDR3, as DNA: TGTGCCAGCAGTTTAACAGGTAGCTATGGCTACACCTTC.

CDR3 bases: TGTGCCAGCGGAAAGACAGGGGTCAATGAGCAGTTCTTC. This encodes CASGKTGVNEQFF. J is TRBJ2-1 and V is TRBV12-3 or TRBV12-4; 8 bases are shared with TRBD1. V shed 8 bases and J 6 bases; nucleotides not matched to a gene: 6. The CDR3 is 13 amino acids.

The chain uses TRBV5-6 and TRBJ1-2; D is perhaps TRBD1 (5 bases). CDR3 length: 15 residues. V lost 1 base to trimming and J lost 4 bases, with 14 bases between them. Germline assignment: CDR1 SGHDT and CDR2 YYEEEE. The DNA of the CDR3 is TGTGCCAGCAGCTTGTGGCAGGGAAGCTCCTATGGCTACACCTTC. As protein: CASSLWQGSSYGYTF.

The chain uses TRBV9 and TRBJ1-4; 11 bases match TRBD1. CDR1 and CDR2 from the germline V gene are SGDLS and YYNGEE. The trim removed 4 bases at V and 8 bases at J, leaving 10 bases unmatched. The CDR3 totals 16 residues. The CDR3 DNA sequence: TGTGCCAGCAGCCCCACGGGGACAGGGGGAGACGAAAAACTGTTTTTT. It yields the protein CASSPTGTGGDEKLFF.

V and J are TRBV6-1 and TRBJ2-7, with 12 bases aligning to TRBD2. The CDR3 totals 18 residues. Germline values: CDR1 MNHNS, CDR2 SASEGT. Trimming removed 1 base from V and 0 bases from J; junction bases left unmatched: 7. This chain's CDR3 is CASSEGRTSGATSYEQYF. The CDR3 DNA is TGTGCCAGCAGTGAAGGCCGGACTAGCGGGGCCACCTCCTACGAGCAGTACTTC.

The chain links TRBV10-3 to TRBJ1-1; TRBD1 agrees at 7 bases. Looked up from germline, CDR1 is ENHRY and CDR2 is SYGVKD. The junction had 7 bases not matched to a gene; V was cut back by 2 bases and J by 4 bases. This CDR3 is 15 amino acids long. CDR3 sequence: CAISEVGGDGTEAFF. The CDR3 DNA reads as TGTGCCATCAGTGAGGTAGGGGGCGACGGCACTGAAGCTTTCTTT.

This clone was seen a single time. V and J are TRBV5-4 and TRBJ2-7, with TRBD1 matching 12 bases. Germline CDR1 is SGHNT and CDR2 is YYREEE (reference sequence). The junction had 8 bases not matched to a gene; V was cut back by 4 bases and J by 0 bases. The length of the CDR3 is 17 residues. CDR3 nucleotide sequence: TGTGCCAGCAGCCGGGGACAGGGGGCCGTCACCTCCTACGAGCAGTACTTC. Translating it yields CASSRGQGAVTSYEQYF.

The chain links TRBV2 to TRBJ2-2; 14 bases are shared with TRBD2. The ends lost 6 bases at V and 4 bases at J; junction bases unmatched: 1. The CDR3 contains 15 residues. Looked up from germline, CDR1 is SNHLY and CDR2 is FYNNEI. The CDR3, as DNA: TGTGCCAGCAGGGGACTAGCGGGGGTCACCGGGGAGCTGTTTTTT. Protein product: CASRGLAGVTGELFF.

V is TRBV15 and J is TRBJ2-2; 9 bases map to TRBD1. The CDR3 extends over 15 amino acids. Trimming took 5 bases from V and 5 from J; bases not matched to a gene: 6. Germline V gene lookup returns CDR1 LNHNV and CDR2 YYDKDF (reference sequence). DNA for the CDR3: TGTGCCACCAGCCGAAACAGGGGGCAGACCGGGGAGCTGTTTTTT. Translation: CATSRNRGQTGELFF.

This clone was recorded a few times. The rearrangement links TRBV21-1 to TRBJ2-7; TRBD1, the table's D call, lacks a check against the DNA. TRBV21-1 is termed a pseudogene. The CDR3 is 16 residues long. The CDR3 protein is CASSALTGGRLHEQYF. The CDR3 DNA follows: TGTGCCAGCAGCGCCCTGACAGGGGGTAGACTGCACGAGCAGTACTTC.